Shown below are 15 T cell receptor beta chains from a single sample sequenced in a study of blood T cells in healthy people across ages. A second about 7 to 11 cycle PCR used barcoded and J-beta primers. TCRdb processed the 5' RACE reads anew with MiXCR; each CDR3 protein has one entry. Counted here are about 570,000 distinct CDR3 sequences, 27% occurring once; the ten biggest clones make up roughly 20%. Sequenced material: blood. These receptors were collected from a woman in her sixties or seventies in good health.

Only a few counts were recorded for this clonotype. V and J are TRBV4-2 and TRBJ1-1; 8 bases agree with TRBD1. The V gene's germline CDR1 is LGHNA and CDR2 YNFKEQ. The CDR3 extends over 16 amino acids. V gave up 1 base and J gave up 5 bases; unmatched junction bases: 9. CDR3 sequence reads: CASSQVYQGAKTEAFF. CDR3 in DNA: TGTGCCAGCAGCCAAGTTTATCAGGGGGCTAAAACTGAAGCTTTCTTT.

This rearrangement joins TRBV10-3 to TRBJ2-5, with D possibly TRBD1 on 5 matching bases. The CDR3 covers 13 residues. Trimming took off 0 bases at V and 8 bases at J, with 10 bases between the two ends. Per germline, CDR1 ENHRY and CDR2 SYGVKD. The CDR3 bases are TGTGCCATCAGTGAGTCTCTAAGGGGAACCCAGTACTTC. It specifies CAISESLRGTQYF.

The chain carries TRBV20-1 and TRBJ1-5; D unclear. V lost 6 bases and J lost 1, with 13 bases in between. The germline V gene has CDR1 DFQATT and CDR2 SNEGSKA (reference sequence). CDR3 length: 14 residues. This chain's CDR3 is CSALRDGSNQPQHF. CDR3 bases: TGCAGTGCGCTCCGGGATGGGAGCAATCAGCCCCAGCATTTT.

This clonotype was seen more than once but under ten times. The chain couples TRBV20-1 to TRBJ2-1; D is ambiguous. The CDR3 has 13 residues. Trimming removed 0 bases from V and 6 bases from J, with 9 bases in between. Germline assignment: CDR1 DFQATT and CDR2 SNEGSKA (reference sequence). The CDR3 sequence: CSARDDKPNEQFF. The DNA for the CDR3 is TGCAGTGCTAGAGACGACAAACCCAATGAGCAGTTCTTC.

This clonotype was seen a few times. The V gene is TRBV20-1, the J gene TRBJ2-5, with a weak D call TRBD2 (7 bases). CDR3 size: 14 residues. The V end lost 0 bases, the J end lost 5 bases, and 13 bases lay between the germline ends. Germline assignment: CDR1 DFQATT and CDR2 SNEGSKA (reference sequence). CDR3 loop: CSARDPGRGETQYF. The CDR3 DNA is TGCAGTGCTAGAGATCCGGGGAGGGGGGAGACCCAGTACTTC.

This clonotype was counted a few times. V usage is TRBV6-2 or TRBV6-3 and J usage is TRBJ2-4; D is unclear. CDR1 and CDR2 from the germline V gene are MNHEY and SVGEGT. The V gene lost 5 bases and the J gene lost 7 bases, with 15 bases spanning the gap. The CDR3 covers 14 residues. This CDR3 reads CASSQPSTRNIQYF. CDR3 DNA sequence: TGTGCCAGCAGTCAACCCTCGACACGCAACATTCAGTACTTC.

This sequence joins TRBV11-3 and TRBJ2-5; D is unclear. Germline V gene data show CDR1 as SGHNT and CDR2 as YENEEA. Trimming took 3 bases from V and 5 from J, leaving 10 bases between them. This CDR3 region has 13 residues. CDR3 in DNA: TGTGCCAGCAGCTTCACAAGTTTGGAGACCCAGTACTTC. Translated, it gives CASSFTSLETQYF.

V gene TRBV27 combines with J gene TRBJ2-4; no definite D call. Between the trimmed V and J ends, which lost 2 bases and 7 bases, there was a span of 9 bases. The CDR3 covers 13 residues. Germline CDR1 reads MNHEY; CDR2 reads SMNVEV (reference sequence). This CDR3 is CASSLGFGNIQYF. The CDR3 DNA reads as TGTGCCAGCAGTTTAGGGTTTGGGAACATTCAGTACTTC.

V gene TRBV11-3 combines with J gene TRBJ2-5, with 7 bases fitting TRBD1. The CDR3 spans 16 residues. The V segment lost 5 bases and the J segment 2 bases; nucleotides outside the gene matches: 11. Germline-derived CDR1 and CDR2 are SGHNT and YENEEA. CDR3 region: CASSRDPSTGQETQYF. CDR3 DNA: TGTGCCAGCAGCCGGGACCCGTCGACAGGGCAAGAGACCCAGTACTTC.

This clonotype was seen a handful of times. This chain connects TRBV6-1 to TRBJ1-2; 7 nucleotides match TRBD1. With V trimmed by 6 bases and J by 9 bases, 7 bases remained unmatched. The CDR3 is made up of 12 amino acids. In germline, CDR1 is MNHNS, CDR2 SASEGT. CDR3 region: CASSRQGMRYTF. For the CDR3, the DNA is TGTGCCAGCAGCAGACAGGGAATGCGCTACACCTTC.

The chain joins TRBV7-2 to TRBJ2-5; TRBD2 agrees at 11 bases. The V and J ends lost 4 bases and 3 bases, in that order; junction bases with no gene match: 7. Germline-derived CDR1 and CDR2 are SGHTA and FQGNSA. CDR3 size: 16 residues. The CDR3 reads CASSSNRLAGKETQYF. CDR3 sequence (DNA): TGTGCCAGCAGCTCTAACCGACTAGCGGGGAAAGAGACCCAGTACTTC.

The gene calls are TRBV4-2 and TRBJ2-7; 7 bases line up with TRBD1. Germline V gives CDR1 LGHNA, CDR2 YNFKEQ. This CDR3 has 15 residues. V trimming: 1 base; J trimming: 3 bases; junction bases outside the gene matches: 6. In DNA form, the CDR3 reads TGTGCCAGCAGCCAAGGCCCAACAGGGGACTACGAGCAGTACTTC. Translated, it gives CASSQGPTGDYEQYF.

For the CDR3, the DNA is TGTGCCAGCAGTTTAGGCAATCGAGAGACCCAGTACTTC. Encoded protein: CASSLGNRETQYF. The V gene is TRBV12-3 or TRBV12-4, the J gene TRBJ2-5; no definite D call. The CDR3 consists of 13 residues. The ends were cut back, 1 base at V and 4 bases at J, with 7 bases in the middle.

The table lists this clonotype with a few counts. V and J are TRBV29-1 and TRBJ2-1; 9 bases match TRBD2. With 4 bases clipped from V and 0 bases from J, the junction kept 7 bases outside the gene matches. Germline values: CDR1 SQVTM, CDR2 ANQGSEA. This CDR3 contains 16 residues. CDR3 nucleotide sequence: TGCAGCGTTGCAGCGGGGGGACCGAGCTCCTACAATGAGCAGTTCTTC. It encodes CSVAAGGPSSYNEQFF.

In DNA, the CDR3 is TGCGCCAGCAGCTCGGGGACAGGGGGATACAATGAGCAGTTCTTC. It yields the protein CASSSGTGGYNEQFF. This chain connects TRBV5-1 to TRBJ2-1; TRBD1 matches at 11 bases. CDR1 is SGHRS, CDR2 YFSETQ, per germline. The V gene end was trimmed by 3 bases and the J gene end by 4 bases; junction bases not matched to a gene: 3. This CDR3 region has 15 residues.